This T cell receptor beta chain is drawn from a study of early T cells in non-severe SARS-CoV-2 infection. This clonotype has at least ten counts. Germline assignment: CDR1 SGHRS and CDR2 YFSETQ. The CDR3 length is 15 residues. V was pared by 1 base and J by 3 bases, with 11 bases between. Tagging with unique molecular identifiers was applied to individual cDNA molecules. TCRdb passed the 5' RACE reads through MiXCR, listing each CDR3 protein once. The sample contains tens of thousands of distinct CDR3 sequences, 12% of which appear only once. The specimen was whole blood. This chain connects TRBV5-1 to TRBJ1-5; possible D gene TRBD1, 6 bases. The TCR sequence derives from an adult who was a healthcare worker with PCR-confirmed SARS-CoV-2 infection or an uninfected control (not recorded which). The CDR3 bases are TGCGCCAGCAGCTTGACAGGGTCGGACAATCAGCCCCAGCATTTT. Its protein is CASSLTGSDNQPQHF.